Listed below are T cell receptor beta chains from one sample, sequenced in a study of metastatic and nonmetastatic thyroid tumors. MiXCR reprocessed the PCR reads for TCRdb. The sample lists around 14,000 clones, about a quarter seen once, with under 9.5% in the top ten. Sequenced material: tumor tissue. The source of these receptors is a female donor with papillary thyroid cancer or a benign thyroid nodule (not recorded which). Some clones in this sample may be carry-over from other donors' samples. Both conserved end residues are part of each CDR3. The order of the fields is J gene, V gene, clone size, CDR3 protein. The size field is filled for only some rows; it gives once, few, many or a size class.

>TRBJ2-5|TRBV12-3/TRBV12-4|few
CASSTSHQETQYF
>TRBJ2-7|TRBV30|-
CAWESLEPGQGAGEQYF
>TRBJ2-2|TRBV6-5|few
CASSWLQAEGPGELFF
>TRBJ1-3|TRBV19|many
CASSRVDSGNTIYF
>TRBJ1-3|TRBV5-4|many
CASSRDSSSGNTIYF
>TRBJ2-3|TRBV2|-
CASSRTTGDTQYF
>TRBJ1-2|TRBV5-1|-
CASSSDRGLYGYTF
>TRBJ2-1|TRBV3-1|-
CASSQALRVSNEQFF
>TRBJ2-2|TRBV12-3/TRBV12-4|many
CASSLNQGTGELFF
>TRBJ2-7|TRBV9|-
CASSVGGGGQYEQYF
>TRBJ2-1|TRBV11-2|-
CASSRISGRALHNEQFF
>TRBJ2-6|TRBV6-2/TRBV6-3|few
CASSYDSSGANVLTF
>TRBJ2-1|TRBV5-1|-
CASSLGSPINEQFF
>TRBJ1-5|TRBV20-1|-
CSARDSEQPQHF
>TRBJ2-3|TRBV28|-
CASSRSGHTDTQYF
>TRBJ2-1|TRBV5-6|-
CASSVDSGTNYNEQFF
>TRBJ2-3|TRBV3-1|-
CASSQDSWGGGTDTQYF
>TRBJ2-7|TRBV27|medium-sized
CASRRTDSSYEQYF
>TRBJ1-2|TRBV6-1|few
CASTSDPADGYTF
>TRBJ1-1|TRBV6-1|medium-sized
CASRGDMNTEAFF
>TRBJ2-7|TRBV12-3/TRBV12-4|few
CASSLGPPYEQYF
>TRBJ2-3|TRBV11-2|-
CASISGMGGSWSDTRYF
>TRBJ1-1|TRBV3-1|many
CAGSQAGGVGAFF
>TRBJ2-7|TRBV20-1|-
CSAMRRDRVGWEQYF
>TRBJ1-2|TRBV28|many
CASSFFPAREDGYTF
>TRBJ1-1|TRBV6-5|-
CASSYSGVGTEAFF
>TRBJ2-1|TRBV4-2|many
CASSQDTLDEQFF
>TRBJ1-4|TRBV6-1|many
CASSNDRGGNEKLFF
>TRBJ1-5|TRBV20-1|-
CSARPSNQPQHF
>TRBJ2-1|TRBV7-2|large
CASSSGLAGGNEQFF
>TRBJ1-1|TRBV19|many
CASSIGPKTEAFF
>TRBJ2-7|TRBV7-8|-
CASSLEGGSTSEQYF
>TRBJ1-2|TRBV5-1|-
CASSLETENYGYTF
>TRBJ2-1|TRBV11-2|-
CASSLYRPDNEQFF
>TRBJ1-5|TRBV19|many
CASSITGGGNQPQHF
>TRBJ1-2|TRBV24-1|few
CATSDRGWYGYTF
>TRBJ2-6|TRBV11-2|-
CASSLVATGANVLTF
>TRBJ2-3|TRBV9|-
CASSVGVAGGPDTQYF
>TRBJ2-3|TRBV11-1|-
CASSLGLREGQLPQYF
>TRBJ2-7|TRBV28|-
CASRRDRVSEQYF